This passage covers 31 T cell receptor beta chains from one sample sequenced in a study of T cell responses to AZD1222 COVID-19 vaccine. Sequencing was performed with immunoSEQ multiplex PCR; in TCRdb, only in-frame clones are kept and a portion is missing. The repertoire includes fewer than 150,000 clones, 85% to 95% of them detected once, and approximately 6.8% sits in the top ten. The sequencing here drew on peripheral blood, taken 28 days after the second AZD1222 dose. The receptor set was obtained from an adult who received the AZD1222 COVID-19 vaccine.

The chain couples TRBV2 to TRBJ1-2, with D possibly matching TRBD1 (5 bases). The germline CDR1 and CDR2 sequences are SNHLY and FYNNEI. This CDR3 contains 16 residues. V was clipped by 7 bases and J by 5 bases, with 23 bases between them. The DNA for the CDR3 is TGTGCCAGCATGGTCTCACAGGTTTCGAAGGCATATGGCTACACCTTC. This translates into CASMVSQVSKAYGYTF.

The chain couples TRBV5-1 to TRBJ1-6, with 7 nucleotides matching TRBD1. There are 17 residues in the CDR3. V lost 4 bases, J lost 4 bases, and 11 bases stayed unmatched. Germline V CDR1 and CDR2: SGHRS, YFSETQ. The CDR3 nucleotides read TGCGCCAGCAGCCCGGGGACAGCGAGCGATTATAATTCACCCCTCCACTTT. The encoded protein is CASSPGTASDYNSPLHF.

This clone has just one count. The rearrangement joins TRBV11-3 to TRBJ2-3; D may be TRBD2 (6 bases). Trimming removed 5 bases at V and 4 bases at J, with 19 bases between. The CDR3 spans 16 residues. From germline, CDR1 is SGHNT and CDR2 YENEEA. In nucleotides, the CDR3 is TGTGCCAGCAGCACAATTAGGGGTAGGGACTCAGATACGCAGTATTTT. It yields the protein CASSTIRGRDSDTQYF.

The gene calls are TRBV28 and TRBJ1-6; D possibly corresponds to TRBD1 (6 bases). CDR1 is MDHEN and CDR2 is SYDVKM in the germline V gene. With 5 bases removed from V and 6 bases from J, the gap between germline ends came to 20 bases. The CDR3 is made up of 17 amino acids. CDR3 region: CASSPPGYRAGNSPLHF. The CDR3 region has the DNA TGTGCCAGCAGTCCTCCGGGGTACAGGGCTGGTAATTCACCCCTCCACTTT.

The rearrangement joins TRBV5-1 to TRBJ1-2; D unclear. Germline CDR1 SGHRS, CDR2 YFSETQ. V lost 4 bases to trimming and J lost 7 bases, with 20 bases between them. The CDR3 length is 15 residues. CDR3 bases: TGCGCCAGCAGCCCCGTCCTCACAACTGCGGTTGGCTACACCTTC. Translation: CASSPVLTTAVGYTF.

The chain links TRBV6-5 to TRBJ2-4, with D tentatively TRBD2 (5 bases). With 9 bases removed from V and 6 bases from J, the gap between germline ends came to 12 bases. In germline, CDR1 is MNHEY, CDR2 SVGAGI. The CDR3 is 12 amino acids. CDR3 DNA sequence: TGTGCCAGTGACGGGATGACAAACATTCAGTACTTC. This translates into CASDGMTNIQYF.

This chain joins TRBV18 and TRBJ1-2; D not resolved. The CDR3 consists of 15 residues. Trimming cost V 6 bases and J 7 bases, with 21 bases left between them. Germline values: CDR1 KGHSH, CDR2 LQKENI. The CDR3 is CASSSTAGPRSGYTF. The CDR3 DNA reads TGTGCCAGCTCGTCAACCGCCGGGCCGAGAAGTGGCTACACCTTC.

The chain uses TRBV11-2 and TRBJ1-1; D is possibly TRBD1 (6 bases). The CDR3 spans 15 residues. The germline gives CDR1 SGHAT, CDR2 FQNNGV. Trimming stripped 1 base from V and 5 bases from J, with 14 bases between. This CDR3 is CASSLGWRRGTEAFF. CDR3 in DNA: TGTGCCAGCAGCTTAGGGTGGCGAAGGGGGACTGAAGCTTTCTTT.

This clone was recorded only once. This chain uses TRBV19 with TRBJ2-7, with D possibly being TRBD2 (6 bases). Germline CDR1 reads LNHDA; CDR2 reads SQIVND (reference sequence). The CDR3 runs to 14 residues. The V end was cut by 6 bases, the J end by 0 bases, with 12 bases between. CDR3 amino acids: CASSPGRSSYEQYF. CDR3 nucleotides: TGTGCCAGTAGCCCAGGGAGGAGCTCCTACGAGCAGTACTTC.

The CDR3 sequence is CASSQEWGVEKLFF. The DNA of the CDR3 is TGCGCCAGCAGCCAAGAGTGGGGGGTAGAAAAACTGTTTTTT. The chain uses TRBV4-1 and TRBJ1-4; D perhaps matches TRBD1 (5 bases). V lost 0 bases and J lost 8, with 10 bases in between. Germline assignment: CDR1 MGHRA and CDR2 YSYEKL. This CDR3 spans 14 amino acids.

The chain links TRBV9 to TRBJ1-6; 8 nucleotides align to TRBD1. The CDR3 has 17 residues. V was pared by 4 bases and J by 11 bases, with 17 bases of the junction left unmatched. In germline, CDR1 is SGDLS, CDR2 YYNGEE. CDR3 bases: TGTGCCAGCAGCAAGACCAATCCGGGACAGGCTTCCACACCCCTCCACTTT. It specifies CASSKTNPGQASTPLHF.

V is TRBV29-1 and J is TRBJ1-2; 9 bases agree with TRBD1. The length of the CDR3 is 11 residues. Germline CDR1 reads SQVTM; CDR2 reads ANQGSEA. J gave up 6 bases and V 7 bases, and 3 bases lay outside the gene matches. This chain's CDR3 is CSERTGDGYTF. The CDR3 coding sequence is TGCAGCGAAAGGACAGGGGATGGCTACACCTTC.

This clone turned up a few times. The genes are TRBV29-1 and TRBJ1-1, with D possibly TRBD1 on 6 matching bases. Germline V gene lookup returns CDR1 SQVTM and CDR2 ANQGSEA. The CDR3 has 15 amino acids. Trimming stripped 7 bases from V and 0 bases from J, with 18 bases between. CDR3 residues: CSATGNSGMNTEAFF. CDR3 coding DNA: TGCAGCGCTACAGGGAATTCGGGGATGAACACTGAAGCTTTCTTT. Complete variable domain (other parts from reference TRBV29-1 and TRBJ1-1): SAVISQKPSRDICQRGTSLTIQCQVDSQVTMMFWYRQQPGQSLTLIATANQGSEATYESGFVIDKFPISRPNLTFSTLTVSNMSPEDSSIYLCSATGNSGMNTEAFFGQGTRLTVV.

This chain uses TRBV19 with TRBJ1-3, with 8 bases aligning to TRBD1. Trimming cost V 4 bases and J 4 bases; bases outside gene matches: 9. This CDR3 contains 16 residues. Germline CDR1 and CDR2: LNHDA and SQIVND (reference sequence). As DNA, the CDR3 is TGTGCCAGTAGTAGGGGAGACAGGGGTGGAGGAAACACCATATATTTT. Amino acid sequence: CASSRGDRGGGNTIYF.

The chain carries TRBV28 and TRBJ1-2, with D maybe TRBD1 (5 bases). V lost 6 bases, J lost 2 bases, and 10 bases lay in between. Looked up from germline, CDR1 is MDHEN and CDR2 is SYDVKM. CDR3 length equals 13 residues. The chain's CDR3 is CASSPDRNYGYTF. The DNA for the CDR3 is TGTGCCAGCAGCCCCGACAGAAACTATGGCTACACCTTC.

The chain has TRBV7-2 and TRBJ2-3, with 9 bases identical to TRBD2. The CDR3 consists of 15 residues. Unmatched junction bases numbered 3, after V lost 0 bases and J lost 5 bases. The V gene's germline CDR1 is SGHTA and CDR2 FQGNSA. The CDR3 reads CASSLASGGRDTQYF. CDR3 sequence (DNA): TGTGCCAGCAGCTTAGCTAGCGGGGGCAGAGATACGCAGTATTTT.

The rearrangement joins TRBV12-5 to TRBJ1-1, with D perhaps matching TRBD1 (6 bases). This CDR3 contains 16 residues. Per the germline V gene, CDR1 is LGHNT and CDR2 is FRNRAP. Trimming stripped 1 base from V and 5 bases from J, with 17 bases between. The CDR3 nucleotides read TGTGCTAGTGGTTTGGCTTACCCAGGGGTGAGGACTGAAGCTTTCTTT. This sequence encodes CASGLAYPGVRTEAFF.

The rearrangement links TRBV12-3 or TRBV12-4 to TRBJ1-2; no clear D gene. V was clipped by 3 bases and J by 0 bases, with 5 bases between them. The CDR3 totals 13 residues. Here the CDR3 DNA reads TGTGCCAGCAGTTTTGAGTCTAACTATGGCTACACCTTC. Its protein is CASSFESNYGYTF.

The rearrangement joins TRBV5-8 to TRBJ2-7; 12 bases are shared with TRBD1. The CDR3 extends over 15 amino acids. The germline gives CDR1 SGHTS, CDR2 YDEGEE. J lost 4 bases, V lost 3 bases, and 5 bases had no gene match. In DNA, the CDR3 is TGTGCCAGCAGCTGGGGACAGGGGGCGGTGTACGAGCAGTACTTC. Encoded protein: CASSWGQGAVYEQYF.

This clone was counted a single time. The gene calls are TRBV29-1 and TRBJ1-5, with TRBD1 matching over 11 bases. V lost 5 bases to trimming and J lost 6 bases; unmatched junction nucleotides: 6. The CDR3 is 14 residues long. Germline loops: CDR1 SQVTM, CDR2 ANQGSEA. The CDR3 bases are TGCAGCGTTCTAACGGGACAGGGGGGTCAGCCCCAGCATTTT. Translating gives CSVLTGQGGQPQHF.

The V gene is TRBV15, the J gene TRBJ1-1; D remains unclear. Germline lookup yields CDR1 LNHNV and CDR2 YYDKDF (reference sequence). V was cut by 5 bases and J by 0 bases, with 7 bases left in between. The CDR3 is 13 residues long. DNA for the CDR3: TGTGCCACCAGCCAAGTAGTGAACACTGAAGCTTTCTTT. Translated: CATSQVVNTEAFF.

V usage is TRBV5-6 and J usage is TRBJ1-1; D is perhaps TRBD1 (5 bases). Germline V gene lookup returns CDR1 SGHDT and CDR2 YYEEEE. Trimming took off 0 bases at V and 5 bases at J, with 11 bases between the two ends. This CDR3 is built from 14 residues. The CDR3 is CASSLGREWTEAFF. The CDR3 nucleotides are TGTGCCAGCAGCTTGGGCAGGGAATGGACTGAAGCTTTCTTT.

The chain recombines TRBV5-3 with TRBJ1-5; TRBD1 agrees at 10 bases. TRBV5-3 qualifies as an ORF whose function is uncertain. The CDR3 length is 16 residues. V was clipped by 2 bases and J by 3 bases; unmatched bases: 5. The CDR3, as DNA: TGTGCCAGAAGCTTTCGGGACAGGGGTACCAATCAGCCCCAGCATTTT. This encodes CARSFRDRGTNQPQHF.

This chain connects TRBV5-6 to TRBJ2-3; D gene ambiguous. The CDR3 spans 16 residues. Trimming took off 1 base at V and 1 base at J, with 13 bases between the two ends. Germline CDR1 is SGHDT and CDR2 is YYEEEE. The CDR3 sequence is CASSLSAPKGTDTQYF. Here the CDR3 DNA reads TGTGCCAGCAGCTTGTCGGCTCCAAAGGGCACAGATACGCAGTATTTT.

V gene TRBV7-9 combines with J gene TRBJ1-2, with 10 bases identical to TRBD1. The CDR3 sequence is 15 residues long. The ends lost 4 bases at V and 5 bases at J; junction bases unmatched: 7. Germline V gene data show CDR1 as SEHNR and CDR2 as FQNEAQ (reference sequence). CDR3 DNA: TGTGCCAGCAGCTCGACAGGGGGCCCAATGTATGGCTACACCTTC. Residues: CASSSTGGPMYGYTF.

This clone was counted a single time. The chain couples TRBV23-1 to TRBJ1-2, with D perhaps TRBD1 (6 bases). TRBV23-1 is placed among ORFs of uncertain function. Trimming removed 11 bases from V and 4 bases from J, with 11 bases in between. The CDR3 is 11 residues long. The CDR3 bases are TGCGCCGGGGGGCCCTCCTATGGCTACACCTTC. This translates into CAGGPSYGYTF.

J is TRBJ1-1 and V is TRBV6-2 or TRBV6-3; D is unresolved. The CDR3 contains 11 residues. V was pared by 5 bases and J by 6 bases, with 7 bases between. Germline V CDR1 and CDR2: MNHEY, SVGEGT. The CDR3, as DNA: TGTGCCAGCAGTCGTCTAGCTGAAGCTTTCTTT. This gives the protein CASSRLAEAFF.

The chain is built from TRBV5-1 and TRBJ1-2; D not certain. Germline V gene lookup returns CDR1 SGHRS and CDR2 YFSETQ. This CDR3 region has 15 residues. The ends were cut back, 0 bases at V and 2 bases at J, with 11 bases in the middle. DNA of the CDR3: TGCGCCAGCAGCTTGGGTGCGGGAACGAACTATGGCTACACCTTC. Residues: CASSLGAGTNYGYTF.

The J gene is TRBJ1-6, the V gene TRBV5-4; maybe TRBD1 (5 bases). This CDR3 has 15 amino acids. The ends were cut back, 0 bases at V and 9 bases at J, with 13 bases in the middle. CDR1 is SGHNT, CDR2 YYREEE, per germline (reference sequence). The CDR3 DNA reads as TGTGCCAGCAGCTTGGATCAGGGCCCAGGTTCACCCCTCCACTTT. It codes for CASSLDQGPGSPLHF.

CDR3 coding DNA: TGTGCCAGCAGTGAACGGGGTCAGCCCCAGCATTTT. Translated: CASSERGQPQHF. The rearrangement uses TRBV2 and TRBJ1-5; D is uncertain. The length of the CDR3 is 12 residues. V was cut by 2 bases and J by 6 bases, with 5 bases left in between. CDR1 SNHLY and CDR2 FYNNEI come from the germline V gene.

V and J are TRBV30 and TRBJ2-1, with D possibly TRBD1 on 6 matching bases. Germline V CDR1 and CDR2: GTSNPN, SVGIG (reference sequence). Trimming removed 3 bases from V and 5 bases from J, with 11 bases in between. The CDR3 has 13 residues. CDR3 protein: CAWSWGQNNEQFF. The CDR3 nucleotides read TGTGCCTGGAGCTGGGGACAAAACAATGAGCAGTTCTTC.